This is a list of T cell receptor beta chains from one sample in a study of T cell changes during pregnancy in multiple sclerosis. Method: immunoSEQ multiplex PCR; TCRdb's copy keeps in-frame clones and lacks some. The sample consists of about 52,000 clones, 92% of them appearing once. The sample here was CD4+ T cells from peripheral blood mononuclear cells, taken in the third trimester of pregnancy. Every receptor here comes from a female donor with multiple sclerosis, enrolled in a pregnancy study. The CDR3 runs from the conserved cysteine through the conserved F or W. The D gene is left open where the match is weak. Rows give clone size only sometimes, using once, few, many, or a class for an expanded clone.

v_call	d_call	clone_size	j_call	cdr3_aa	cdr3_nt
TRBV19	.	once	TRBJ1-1	CASSHDRMNTEAFF	TGTGCCAGTAGTCACGACAGAATGAACACTGAAGCTTTCTTT
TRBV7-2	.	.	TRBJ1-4	CASSVTGRPNEKLFF	TGTGCCAGCAGCGTTACAGGGCGCCCTAATGAAAAACTGTTTTTT
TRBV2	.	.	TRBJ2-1	CASSESPLGGRFF	TGTGCCAGCAGTGAATCCCCCCTTGGAGGAAGGTTCTTC
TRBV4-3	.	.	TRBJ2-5	CASSQDPSLETQYF	TGCGCCAGCAGCCAAGATCCTAGCTTGGAGACCCAGTACTTC
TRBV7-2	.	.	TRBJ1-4	CASSRRTEFNEKLFF	TGTGCCAGCAGCCGTCGGACAGAGTTTAATGAAAAACTGTTTTTT
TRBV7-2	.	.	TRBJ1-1	CASSLMGQEIAFF	TGTGCCAGCAGCTTAATGGGTCAGGAAATAGCTTTCTTT
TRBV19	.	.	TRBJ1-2	CATRPATVNYGYTF	TGTGCCACCCGCCCTGCAACAGTGAACTATGGCTACACCTTC
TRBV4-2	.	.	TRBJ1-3	CASSHTTGSGNTIYF	TGTGCCAGCAGCCATACGACAGGTTCTGGAAACACCATATATTTT
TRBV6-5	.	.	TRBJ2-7	CASSPGSPLLYEQYF	TGTGCCAGCAGCCCAGGATCCCCCCTGCTCTACGAGCAGTACTTC
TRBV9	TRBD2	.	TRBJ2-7	CASSLLAGEQYF	TGTGCCAGCAGCCTCTTAGCGGGCGAGCAGTACTTC
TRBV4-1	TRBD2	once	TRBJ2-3	CASSPRTSGRTDTQYF	TGCGCCAGCAGCCCAAGGACTAGCGGACGCACAGATACGCAGTATTTT
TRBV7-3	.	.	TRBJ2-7	CASSSGGRQYF	TGTGCCAGCAGCTCCGGAGGAAGGCAGTACTTC
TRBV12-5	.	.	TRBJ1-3	CASGFSAGNTIYF	TGTGCTAGTGGTTTTTCGGCTGGAAACACCATATATTTT
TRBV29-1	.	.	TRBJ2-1	CITGGGGLNEQFF	TGCATCACTGGGGGCGGGGGTTTGAATGAGCAGTTCTTC
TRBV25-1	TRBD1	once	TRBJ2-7	CASSEGATGSYEQYF	TGTGCCAGCAGTGAAGGGGCGACAGGGTCCTACGAGCAGTACTTC
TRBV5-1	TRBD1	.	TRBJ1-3	CASSLQGSSGNTIYF	TGCGCCAGCAGCCTACAGGGGAGCTCTGGAAACACCATATATTTT
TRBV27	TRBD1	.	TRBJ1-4	CASSYRGPNEKLFF	TGTGCCAGCAGTTACAGGGGGCCCAATGAAAAACTGTTTTTT
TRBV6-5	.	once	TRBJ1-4	CASSIGGATSEKLFF	TGTGCCAGCAGTATTGGGGGGGCGACTAGTGAAAAACTGTTTTTT
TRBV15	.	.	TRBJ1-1	CATSRDPAGAGTEAFF	TGTGCCACCAGCAGAGATCCAGCAGGGGCGGGCACTGAAGCTTTCTTT
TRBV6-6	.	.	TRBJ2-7	CASSLTSYEQYF	TGTGCCAGCAGTTTGACTAGTTACGAGCAGTACTTC
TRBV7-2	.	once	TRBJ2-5	CASNRQHQETQYF	TGTGCCAGCAACCGACAGCACCAAGAGACCCAGTACTTC
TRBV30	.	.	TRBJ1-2	CAWSVQGHYGYTF	TGTGCCTGGAGTGTCCAGGGCCACTATGGCTACACCTTC